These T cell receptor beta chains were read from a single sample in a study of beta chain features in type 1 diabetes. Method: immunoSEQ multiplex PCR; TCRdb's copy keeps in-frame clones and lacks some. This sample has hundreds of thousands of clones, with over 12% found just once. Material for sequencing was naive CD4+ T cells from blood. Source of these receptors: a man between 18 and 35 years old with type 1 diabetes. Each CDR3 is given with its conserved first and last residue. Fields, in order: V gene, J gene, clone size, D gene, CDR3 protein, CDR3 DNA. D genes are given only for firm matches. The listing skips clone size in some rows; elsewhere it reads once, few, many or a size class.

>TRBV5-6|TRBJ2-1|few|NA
CASSFDSNEQFF
TGTGCCAGCAGCTTCGACAGTAATGAGCAGTTCTTC
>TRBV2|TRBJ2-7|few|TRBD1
CASGQGSREQYF
TGTGCCTCTGGACAGGGATCACGCGAGCAGTACTTC
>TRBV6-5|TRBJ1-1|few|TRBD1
CASNRGQGGTEAFF
TGTGCCAGCAATCGAGGACAGGGGGGGACTGAAGCTTTCTTT
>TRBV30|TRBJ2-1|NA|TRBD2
CAWSDTSGTYNEQFF
TGTGCCTGGAGTGACACTAGCGGGACTTACAATGAGCAGTTCTTC
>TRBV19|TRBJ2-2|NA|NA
CASSIFASSGTGELFF
TGTGCCAGTAGTATATTTGCCTCGTCGGGCACCGGGGAGCTGTTTTTT
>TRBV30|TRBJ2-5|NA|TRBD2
CAWRPLAGGETQYF
TGTGCCTGGAGACCACTAGCGGGGGGAGAGACCCAGTACTTC
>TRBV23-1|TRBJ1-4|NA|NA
CASSLIGGNRALATNEKLFF
TGCGCCAGCAGTCTGATCGGGGGGAACAGGGCCCTTGCAACTAATGAAAAACTGTTTTTT
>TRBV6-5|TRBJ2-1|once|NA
CASSSPGLYNEQFF
TGTGCCAGCAGTTCCCCCGGTCTCTACAATGAGCAGTTCTTC
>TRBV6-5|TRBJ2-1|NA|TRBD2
CASSRTSGYNEQFF
TGTGCCAGCAGCCGGACTAGCGGCTACAATGAGCAGTTCTTC
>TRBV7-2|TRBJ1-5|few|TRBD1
CASSRTGSGNQPQHF
TGTGCCAGCAGTAGGACAGGGTCGGGCAATCAGCCCCAGCATTTT
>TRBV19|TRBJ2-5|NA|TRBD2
CASSSGRRETQYF
TGTGCCAGTTCCAGCGGGAGGCGAGAGACCCAGTACTTC
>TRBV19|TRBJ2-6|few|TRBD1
CASSEPGQRLLSGANVLTF
TGTGCCAGTAGTGAGCCGGGACAGCGTCTCCTCTCTGGGGCCAACGTCCTGACTTTC
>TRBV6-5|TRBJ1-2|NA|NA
CASLSTGANYGYTF
TGTGCCAGCCTCTCGACAGGAGCTAACTATGGCTACACCTTC
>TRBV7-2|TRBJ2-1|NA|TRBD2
CASSIIAGAYNEQFF
TGTGCCAGCAGCATTATAGCGGGGGCTTACAATGAGCAGTTCTTC
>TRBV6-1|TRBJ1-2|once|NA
CASSDSVGSNYGYTF
TGTGCCAGCAGTGATTCTGTCGGGTCTAACTATGGCTACACCTTC
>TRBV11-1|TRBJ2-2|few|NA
CASSLAATGELFF
TGTGCCAGCAGCTTAGCCGCCACCGGGGAGCTGTTTTTT
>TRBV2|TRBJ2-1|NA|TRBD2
CASSGGLAGYNEQFF
TGTGCCAGCAGTGGGGGACTAGCGGGCTACAATGAGCAGTTCTTC
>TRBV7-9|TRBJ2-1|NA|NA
CASSLRQARRALFF
TGTGCCAGCAGCTTGAGACAGGCCCGAAGGGCGTTGTTCTTC
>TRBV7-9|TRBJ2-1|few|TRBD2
CASSPATSGAHNEQFF
TGTGCCAGCAGCCCAGCGACTAGCGGGGCCCACAATGAGCAGTTCTTC
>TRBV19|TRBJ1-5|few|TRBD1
CASTRGQGYSNQPQHF
TGTGCCAGTACAAGGGGACAGGGCTATAGCAATCAGCCCCAGCATTTT
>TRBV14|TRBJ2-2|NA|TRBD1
CASSHFSALGQQNTGELFF
TGTGCCAGCAGCCATTTTTCCGCCCTGGGACAGCAGAACACCGGGGAGCTGTTTTTT